The 7 T cell receptor beta chains below all came from one sample that was sequenced in a study of blood T cell repertoires in COVID-19. Using immunoSEQ multiplex PCR, the repertoire was profiled, and TCRdb retains in-frame clones only, with some absent. The sample holds some 200,000 clones, around 81% seen once. The sample taken for sequencing was PBMCs or T cells enriched from blood (not recorded which). Every receptor here comes from a woman in her 50s with acute COVID-19.

Points on this clone: The junction departs from germline at one end; a sequencing error may be responsible. The gene calls are TRBV7-2 and TRBJ2-1; TRBD1 matches 7 bases. Germline lookup yields CDR1 SGHTA and CDR2 FQGNSA. This CDR3 is built from 15 residues. The CDR3 region is CASSRIRDSATMLVF. In DNA, the CDR3 is TGTGCCAGCAGCCGGATCCGGGACAGCGCTACAATGTTGGTCTTC. The full variable domain, its missing parts supplied by reference TRBV7-2 and TRBJ2-1, is GAGVSQSPSNKVTEKGKDVELRCDPISGHTALYWYRQSLGQGLEFLIYFQGNSAPDKSGLPSDRFSAERTGGSVSTLTIQRTQQEDSAVYLCASSRIRDSATMLVFGPGTRLTVL.

The chain has TRBV27 and TRBJ2-1; 9 nucleotides agree with TRBD2. The V gene end was trimmed by 2 bases and the J gene end by 6 bases; junction bases not matched to a gene: 8. This CDR3 is 16 amino acids long. Germline V gene lookup returns CDR1 MNHEY and CDR2 SMNVEV (reference sequence). The CDR3 nucleotides are TGTGCCAGCAGTTTACTCCGCACGCGGGAGGGCAATGAGCAGTTCTTC. This encodes CASSLLRTREGNEQFF.

CDR3: CASSDLGADWISNQPQHF. CDR3 DNA sequence: TGTGCCAGCAGTGATCTGGGGGCAGACTGGATAAGCAATCAGCCCCAGCATTTT. V gene TRBV2 combines with J gene TRBJ1-5; possible D gene TRBD1, 6 bases. CDR1 is SNHLY and CDR2 is FYNNEI in the germline V gene. Trimming took off 3 bases at V and 1 base at J, with 19 bases between the two ends. CDR3 length: 18 amino acids.

The rearrangement uses TRBV18 and TRBJ2-7, with a weak D call TRBD2 (6 bases). Looked up from germline, CDR1 is KGHSH and CDR2 is LQKENI. This CDR3 region has 15 residues. Deletions cut 2 bases from V and 6 bases from J, with 17 bases between. The CDR3 DNA follows: TGTGCCAGCTCACCATCCTCTGGGGGGTCAGGCGAGCAGTACTTC. This sequence encodes CASSPSSGGSGEQYF.

This clone came up a few times. The V call is TRBV10-3, the J call TRBJ2-7, with 11 bases that match TRBD1. Germline CDR1 reads ENHRY; CDR2 reads SYGVKD. The CDR3 is made up of 16 amino acids. V lost 11 bases to trimming and J lost 3 bases; unmatched junction nucleotides: 15. The CDR3 loop is CALREGGTGGFYEQYF. The CDR3 DNA sequence: TGTGCCTTACGAGAAGGAGGGACAGGGGGTTTCTACGAGCAGTACTTC.

This chain uses TRBV28 with TRBJ2-2, with 7 positions matching TRBD1. The germline CDR1 and CDR2 sequences are MDHEN and SYDVKM. The CDR3 loop spans 16 amino acids. J gave up 3 bases and V 8 bases, and 12 bases lay outside the gene matches. DNA for the CDR3: TGTGCCAGCTCCGGACAGGTCCGGGTACACACCGGGGAGCTGTTTTTT. As protein: CASSGQVRVHTGELFF.

The V call is TRBV27, the J call TRBJ1-5; D is undetermined. V lost 6 bases to trimming and J lost 6 bases, with 12 bases between them. The CDR3 has 13 amino acids. The germline gives CDR1 MNHEY, CDR2 SMNVEV (reference sequence). The DNA for the CDR3 is TGTGCCAGCAGCCAGGTCCGGGGTCAGCCCCAGCATTTT. Its translation: CASSQVRGQPQHF.